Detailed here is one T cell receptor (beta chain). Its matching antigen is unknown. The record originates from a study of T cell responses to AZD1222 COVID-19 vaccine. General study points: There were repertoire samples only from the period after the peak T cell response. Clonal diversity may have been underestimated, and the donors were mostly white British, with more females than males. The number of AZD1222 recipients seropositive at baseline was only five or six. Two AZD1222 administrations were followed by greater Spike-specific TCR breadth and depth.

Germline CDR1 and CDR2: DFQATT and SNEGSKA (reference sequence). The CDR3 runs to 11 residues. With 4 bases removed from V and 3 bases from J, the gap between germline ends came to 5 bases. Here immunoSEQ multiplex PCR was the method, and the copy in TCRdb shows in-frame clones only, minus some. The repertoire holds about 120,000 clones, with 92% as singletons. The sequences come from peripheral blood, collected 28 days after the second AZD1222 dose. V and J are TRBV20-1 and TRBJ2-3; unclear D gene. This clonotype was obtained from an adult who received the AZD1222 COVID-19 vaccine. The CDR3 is CSATVTDTQYF. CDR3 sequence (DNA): TGCAGTGCTACCGTTACAGATACGCAGTATTTT.